The 18 T cell receptor beta chains given below trace back to one sample, sequenced in a study of T cell repertoires in cytomegalovirus infection. Their specific antigens are unknown. MiXCR was run by TCRdb on the reads, yielding one entry per CDR3 protein. The sample includes around 340,000 distinct CDR3 sequences, 25% to 35% of them seen just once. The sample here was cultured PBMCs, taken from culture after CMV antigen stimulation. The source is a human donor in good health (CMV status not recorded). Some clones in this sample may be carry-over from other donors' samples.

This clonotype turned up a few times. This chain links TRBV11-1 with TRBJ1-6; TRBD1 aligns across 7 bases. Germline V CDR1 and CDR2: SGHAT, FQDESV (reference sequence). V lost 5 bases to trimming and J lost 7 bases; unmatched junction nucleotides: 8. The CDR3 totals 15 residues. CDR3 loop: CASSNDRDGNSPLHF. The CDR3 coding sequence is TGTGCCAGCAGCAACGACAGGGACGGGAATTCACCCCTCCACTTT.

The chain uses TRBV6-1 and TRBJ1-3, with D tentatively TRBD1 (5 bases). The germline V and J ends were trimmed by 4 bases and 0 bases, with 7 bases remaining between them. The CDR3 sequence is 14 residues long. Germline V gene lookup returns CDR1 MNHNS and CDR2 SASEGT. CDR3 loop: CASSVTGSGNTIYF. DNA for the CDR3: TGTGCCAGCAGTGTAACAGGCTCTGGAAACACCATATATTTT.

Turning to this clonotype: A junction end diverges from the germline sequence, so it may reflect a read error. The CDR3: CASSAAALSSEQYF. In DNA form, the CDR3 reads TGTGCCAGCAGTGCGGCGGCCCTCTCCTCCGAGCAGTACTTC. The rearrangement joins TRBV6-8 to TRBJ2-7; no definite D call. The germline V gene has CDR1 MNHGY and CDR2 SAAAGT. CDR3 length: 14 residues.

This clonotype came up once. V is TRBV20-1 and J is TRBJ1-5; 8 nucleotides align to TRBD1. This CDR3 has 15 residues. The germline V gene encodes CDR1 DFQATT and CDR2 SNEGSKA (reference sequence). Losses at the gene ends were 4 bases for V and 1 base for J; bases not matched to a gene: 6. In DNA, the CDR3 is TGCAGTGCTACCCAGGGGGCGGTGAGCAATCAGCCCCAGCATTTT. It is translated as CSATQGAVSNQPQHF.

This rearrangement joins TRBV4-1 to TRBJ2-1; 12 bases are a match to TRBD2. The germline gives CDR1 MGHRA, CDR2 YSYEKL. The V segment lost 0 bases and the J segment 4 bases; nucleotides outside the gene matches: 13. CDR3 size: 20 residues. The CDR3 DNA reads TGCGCCAGCAGCCAAGAGATTGGACTAGCGGGGAGAATTGAATACAATGAGCAGTTCTTC. Translating gives CASSQEIGLAGRIEYNEQFF.

In its sample, this clonotype was seen many times. The J gene is TRBJ1-1, the V gene TRBV10-3, with unresolved D. This CDR3 spans 13 amino acids. Between the trimmed V and J ends, which lost 0 bases and 6 bases, there was a span of 8 bases. The germline V gene encodes CDR1 ENHRY and CDR2 SYGVKD. This chain's CDR3 is CAISESMGAEAFF. The CDR3 DNA reads TGTGCCATCAGTGAGTCGATGGGCGCTGAAGCTTTCTTT.

This chain uses TRBV19 with TRBJ1-5; 8 bases match TRBD1. Germline assignment: CDR1 LNHDA and CDR2 SQIVND (reference sequence). The CDR3 spans 17 residues. With 7 bases clipped from V and 0 bases from J, the junction kept 11 bases outside the gene matches. The CDR3 DNA reads as TGTGCCAGTACCCTCGGGACAGGTTCCTATAGCAATCAGCCCCAGCATTTT. Encoded protein: CASTLGTGSYSNQPQHF.

The V call is TRBV7-2, the J call TRBJ1-1; TRBD1 is a possible D gene (5 bases). This CDR3 is 14 amino acids long. Germline V gene data show CDR1 as SGHTA and CDR2 as FQGNSA. With 4 bases removed from V and 4 bases from J, the gap between germline ends came to 13 bases. This CDR3 reads CASSSRPGGTEAFF. The CDR3 DNA reads as TGTGCCAGCAGCTCCCGCCCTGGGGGCACTGAAGCTTTCTTT.

V is TRBV19 and J is TRBJ1-2; 10 bases match TRBD1. The CDR3 sequence is 15 residues long. V shed 4 bases, J shed 9 bases, and the junction held 11 bases outside the gene matches. Per germline, CDR1 LNHDA and CDR2 SQIVND (reference sequence). The DNA of the CDR3 is TGTGCCAGTAGTAAGGGACAGGGGTTGCGTCGGAGCTACACCTTC. It specifies CASSKGQGLRRSYTF.

This clonotype showed up just a few times. The chain carries TRBV2 and TRBJ1-2; 8 nucleotides match TRBD1. Per germline, CDR1 SNHLY and CDR2 FYNNEI. CDR3 size: 14 residues. V lost 6 bases to trimming and J lost 4 bases; unmatched junction nucleotides: 7. In DNA form, the CDR3 reads TGTGCCAGCAGGAACAGGGGACAGGTCTATGGCTACACCTTC. Translation: CASRNRGQVYGYTF.

This clonotype occurred once. The gene calls are TRBV19 and TRBJ2-3, with D possibly matching TRBD1 (5 bases). CDR3 length equals 13 residues. Germline CDR1 reads LNHDA; CDR2 reads SQIVND (reference sequence). Trimming shortened V by 5 bases and J by 6 bases, and 12 bases separated the two germline ends. This chain's CDR3 is CASSPRTPDTQYF. DNA of the CDR3: TGTGCCAGTAGTCCCCGGACACCTGATACGCAGTATTTT.

This clonotype was detected only a few times. The rearrangement links TRBV20-1 to TRBJ2-5; 14 positions match TRBD2. The V segment lost 8 bases and the J segment 4 bases; nucleotides outside the gene matches: 6. From germline, CDR1 is DFQATT and CDR2 SNEGSKA (reference sequence). CDR3 length: 14 residues. CDR3 sequence: CSPPTSGGGETQYF. The DNA of the CDR3 is TGCAGTCCCCCGACTAGCGGGGGGGGAGAGACCCAGTACTTC.

This clonotype was observed a few times. The chain employs TRBV12-3 or TRBV12-4 and TRBJ2-6; a weak D match, TRBD2 (5 bases). The CDR3 contains 15 residues. V gave up 1 base and J gave up 2 bases, with 6 bases separating them. CDR3 sequence reads: CASSLEGAGANVLTF. The CDR3 nucleotides read TGTGCCAGCAGTTTAGAGGGAGCTGGGGCCAACGTCCTGACTTTC.

This clonotype showed up just a few times. This chain joins TRBV28 and TRBJ2-3, with D tentatively TRBD1 (6 bases). CDR1 and CDR2 (germline): MDHEN, SYDVKM. The CDR3 contains 14 residues. V gave up 6 bases and J gave up 0 bases, with 10 bases separating them. The CDR3 DNA sequence: TGTGCCAGCAGACCCAGGGGCAGCACAGATACGCAGTATTTT. Translation gives CASRPRGSTDTQYF.

This clonotype was counted a few times. The chain uses TRBV5-1 and TRBJ1-5, with TRBD1 as a possible D gene (5 bases). This CDR3 has 13 residues. Germline V CDR1 and CDR2: SGHRS, YFSETQ. With 4 bases removed from V and 6 bases from J, the gap between germline ends came to 11 bases. This CDR3 reads CASSAGGAQPQHF. The DNA of the CDR3 is TGCGCCAGCAGCGCGGGCGGGGCTCAGCCCCAGCATTTT.

J is TRBJ1-5 and V is TRBV20-1, with D unclear. The germline CDR1 and CDR2 sequences are DFQATT and SNEGSKA (reference sequence). This CDR3 is 13 amino acids long. Trimming took off 6 bases at V and 5 bases at J, with 14 bases between the two ends. In DNA form, the CDR3 reads TGCAGTGCCCGTTCATGGGTCCATCAGCCCCAGCATTTT. Translation gives CSARSWVHQPQHF.

This chain uses TRBV12-3 or TRBV12-4 with TRBJ2-1; tentative D call: TRBD2 (6 bases). The CDR3 spans 15 residues. Trimming shortened V by 6 bases and J by 7 bases, and 19 bases separated the two germline ends. CDR3 nucleotides: TGTGCCAGCAGCCCCGACTGGGTCGCGGGAAATGAGCAGTTCTTC. Its protein product is CASSPDWVAGNEQFF.

The V gene is TRBV11-2, the J gene TRBJ2-5; no reliable D call. CDR3 size: 18 residues. The germline gives CDR1 SGHAT, CDR2 FQNNGV. Trimming pared 4 bases from V and 6 bases from J, leaving 27 bases between. CDR3 protein: CASSSTHKLRVGTQTQYF. DNA of the CDR3: TGTGCCAGCAGCTCCACCCATAAACTTCGCGTTGGAACCCAGACCCAGTACTTC.